Below are 21 T cell receptor beta chains sequenced from a single sample in a study of blood T cell repertoires in COVID-19. Libraries were prepared by immunoSEQ multiplex PCR; TCRdb keeps only in-frame clonotypes and omits some of them. Of under 300,000 clones listed, just under 85% are singletons. The sample consisted of peripheral blood. The receptors originated from a woman of 80 years or more with acute or convalescent COVID-19.

This chain links TRBV12-3 or TRBV12-4 with TRBJ1-2; D is possibly TRBD1 (6 bases). V lost 5 bases, J lost 7 bases, and 11 bases lay in between. The CDR3 is 12 residues long. The CDR3, as DNA: TGTGCCAGCAGTCGGGGGGCTGGTGGCTACACCTTC. Its protein product is CASSRGAGGYTF.

The chain carries TRBV4-1 and TRBJ1-2, with D maybe TRBD1 (6 bases). The CDR3 extends over 15 amino acids. Trimming removed 0 bases from V and 7 bases from J, with 15 bases in between. Per the germline V gene, CDR1 is MGHRA and CDR2 is YSYEKL. The CDR3 coding sequence is TGCGCCAGCAGCCAAGATTTAAGGGGGTCTGGTGGCTACACCTTC. It encodes CASSQDLRGSGGYTF.

J is TRBJ2-2 and V is TRBV4-1; 8 nucleotides match TRBD2. Germline assignment: CDR1 MGHRA and CDR2 YSYEKL. The CDR3 is 19 amino acids. The ends lost 0 bases at V and 5 bases at J; junction bases unmatched: 14. The CDR3 sequence is CASSQDQTSGVFKTGELFF. DNA for the CDR3: TGCGCCAGCAGCCAAGATCAAACTAGCGGAGTTTTTAAGACCGGGGAGCTGTTTTTT.

The chain has TRBV18 and TRBJ1-6; D gene unclear. Trimming cost V 3 bases and J 8 bases, with 8 bases left between them. This CDR3 has 13 residues. Per the germline V gene, CDR1 is KGHSH and CDR2 is LQKENI. The CDR3 DNA follows: TGTGCCAGCTCACCCACCATAGATTCACCCCTCCACTTT. This sequence encodes CASSPTIDSPLHF.

The chain employs TRBV7-2 and TRBJ2-1, with 11 bases identical to TRBD1. Trimming removed 2 bases from V and 6 bases from J; junction bases left unmatched: 3. The germline V gene has CDR1 SGHTA and CDR2 FQGNSA. This CDR3 region has 15 residues. The CDR3 nucleotides read TGTGCCAGCAGCTTAATCGGGACAGGGGGCAATGAGCAGTTCTTC. As protein: CASSLIGTGGNEQFF.

The chain recombines TRBV3-1 (or the pseudogene TRBV3-2) with TRBJ2-6; the D gene is possibly TRBD2 (5 bases). The CDR3 is 16 residues long. Trimming stripped 3 bases from V and 2 bases from J, with 11 bases between. The germline V gene encodes CDR1 LGHDT and CDR2 YNNKEL (reference sequence). CDR3 protein: CASSHGSGTGANVLTF. The CDR3 DNA follows: TGTGCCAGCAGCCATGGATCGGGAACTGGGGCCAACGTCCTGACTTTC.

The chain is built from TRBV3-1 (or the pseudogene TRBV3-2) and TRBJ1-1; D not resolved. Germline V lookup: CDR1 LGHDT, CDR2 YNNKEL (reference sequence). Trimming took 0 bases from V and 0 from J, leaving 11 bases between them. The CDR3 length is 16 residues. This CDR3 is CASSQDGQVMNTEAFF. The CDR3, as DNA: TGTGCCAGCAGCCAAGATGGGCAGGTAATGAACACTGAAGCTTTCTTT.

V gene TRBV5-6 combines with J gene TRBJ1-2, with 7 positions matching TRBD1. With 1 base clipped from V and 5 bases from J, the junction kept 5 bases outside the gene matches. The CDR3 contains 14 residues. In germline, CDR1 is SGHDT, CDR2 YYEEEE. CDR3 DNA: TGTGCCAGCAGCTTGTCAGGGGGTGGATATGGCTACACCTTC. Translated, it gives CASSLSGGGYGYTF. The entire variable domain, with the rest obtained from reference TRBV5-6 and TRBJ1-2, is as follows: DAGVTQSPTHLIKTRGQQVTLRCSPKSGHDTVSWYQQALGQGPQFIFQYYEEEERQRGNFPDRFSGHQFPNYSSELNVNALLLGDSALYLCASSLSGGGYGYTFGSGTRLTVV.

The rearrangement uses TRBV6-4 and TRBJ1-2, with TRBD1 matching 8 bases. The V segment lost 8 bases and the J segment 4 bases; nucleotides outside the gene matches: 15. The CDR3 is 16 amino acids. CDR1 and CDR2 (germline): MRHNA, SNTAGT. This chain's CDR3 is CASLGTGDLNPYGYTF. CDR3 nucleotides: TGTGCCAGCCTTGGGACAGGAGACTTGAACCCCTATGGCTACACCTTC.

The chain has TRBV9 and TRBJ1-6; 7 nucleotides agree with TRBD1. J gave up 0 bases and V 3 bases, and 6 bases lay outside the gene matches. The CDR3 length is 17 residues. Germline CDR1 reads SGDLS; CDR2 reads YYNGEE. The CDR3 loop reads CASSETGEISYNSPLHF. The CDR3 DNA sequence: TGTGCCAGCAGCGAAACAGGGGAGATCTCCTATAATTCACCCCTCCACTTT.

A remark on this clone: This could be a read error, since a much larger clone is one nucleotide away. The CDR3 spells CASSSDTGELFF. The CDR3 DNA is TGTGCCAGCAGCTCCGACACCGGGGAGCTGTTTTTT. This chain connects TRBV5-4 to TRBJ2-2; D remains ambiguous. CDR1 SGHNT and CDR2 YYREEE come from the germline V gene (reference sequence). The germline V and J ends were trimmed by 3 bases and 3 bases, with 3 bases remaining between them. The CDR3 is 12 residues long.

V gene TRBV6-5 combines with J gene TRBJ2-3; no clear D. V was cut by 6 bases and J by 3 bases, with 13 bases left in between. This CDR3 is built from 14 residues. CDR1 and CDR2 (germline): MNHEY, SVGAGI. CDR3 nucleotides: TGTGCCAGCAGCCTGACTGTACTAACAGATACGCAGTATTTT. Amino acid sequence: CASSLTVLTDTQYF.

The chain uses TRBV20-1 and TRBJ1-5, with a tentative D call TRBD1 (5 bases). Germline V gene data show CDR1 as DFQATT and CDR2 as SNEGSKA (reference sequence). V was cut by 3 bases and J by 7 bases, with 16 bases left in between. CDR3 length equals 14 residues. The CDR3 spells CSASFDRKRQPQHF. The CDR3 DNA is TGCAGTGCTAGTTTCGACAGAAAAAGGCAGCCCCAGCATTTT.

This sequence joins TRBV5-8 and TRBJ1-2; no clear D. The germline V and J ends were trimmed by 4 bases and 5 bases, with 12 bases remaining between them. Germline CDR1 SGHTS, CDR2 YDEGEE. This CDR3 has 13 residues. The CDR3 bases are TGTGCCAGCAGCCCTACGGAGGGTTATGGCTACACCTTC. Translating it yields CASSPTEGYGYTF.

This clone was detected only a few times. The chain joins TRBV10-3 to TRBJ1-5; 8 nucleotides match TRBD1. The V gene end was trimmed by 2 bases and the J gene end by 4 bases; junction bases not matched to a gene: 4. The germline V gene has CDR1 ENHRY and CDR2 SYGVKD. The CDR3 consists of 15 residues. In nucleotides, the CDR3 is TGTGCCATCAGTGAGGGACAGGGAGCGAATCAGCCCCAGCATTTT. Protein product: CAISEGQGANQPQHF.

The chain uses TRBV9 and TRBJ2-2; 8 bases match TRBD1. This CDR3 comprises 17 residues. The ends lost 2 bases at V and 1 base at J; junction bases unmatched: 7. The V gene's germline CDR1 is SGDLS and CDR2 YYNGEE. The CDR3 spells CASSVQIGTGNTGELFF. In nucleotides, the CDR3 is TGTGCCAGCAGCGTCCAAATCGGGACAGGGAACACCGGGGAGCTGTTTTTT.

This clone occurred once. The V gene is TRBV29-1, the J gene TRBJ2-3, with 7 positions matching TRBD2. The J segment lost 4 bases and the V segment lost 2 bases, leaving 3 bases of the junction unmatched. The CDR3 runs 13 residues. Germline assignment: CDR1 SQVTM and CDR2 ANQGSEA. The CDR3 loop is CSVERGVSDTQYF. CDR3 coding DNA: TGCAGCGTTGAACGGGGGGTTTCAGATACGCAGTATTTT.

The DNA for the CDR3 is TGTGCCAGCAGCTCAGCGGGGGGTCCTTACAATGAGCAGTTCTTC. Its protein is CASSSAGGPYNEQFF. This sequence joins TRBV9 and TRBJ2-1; 9 nucleotides agree with TRBD2. After removal of 4 bases from V and 4 bases from J, the junction contained 6 bases not matched to a gene. CDR1 is SGDLS and CDR2 is YYNGEE in the germline V gene. This CDR3 has 15 residues.

V gene TRBV6-5 combines with J gene TRBJ1-1; D remains ambiguous. This CDR3 spans 13 amino acids. V was shortened by 2 bases and J by 4 bases, with 8 bases between the two germline ends. CDR1 is MNHEY and CDR2 is SVGAGI in the germline V gene. DNA of the CDR3: TGTGCCAGCAGTTACCTACGGAGCACTGAAGCTTTCTTT. As protein: CASSYLRSTEAFF.

The chain links TRBV6-5 to TRBJ1-4; 8 bases fit TRBD1. Germline trimming cut 0 bases from V and 8 bases from J; bases unmatched to any gene: 5. The germline gives CDR1 MNHEY, CDR2 SVGAGI. The CDR3 extends over 15 amino acids. This CDR3 reads CASSYSGTGQEKLFF. The CDR3 region has the DNA TGTGCCAGCAGTTACTCGGGGACAGGACAAGAAAAACTGTTTTTT.

A few counts support this clone. The rearrangement links TRBV5-1 to TRBJ1-1; possible D gene TRBD1, 5 bases. The CDR3 consists of 15 residues. Trimming shortened V by 1 base and J by 2 bases, and 12 bases separated the two germline ends. The germline gives CDR1 SGHRS, CDR2 YFSETQ. The CDR3 loop is CASSLYTGDNTEAFF. For the CDR3, the DNA is TGCGCCAGCAGCTTGTATACAGGAGATAACACTGAAGCTTTCTTT.